Following are 3 T cell receptor beta chains from one sample sequenced in a study of response to subunit inactivated influenza vaccine. One entry per CDR3 protein, called by TCRdb with MiXCR from the RT-PCR reads. The sample has about 700,000 distinct CDR3 sequences, 14% seen once. Source: PBMCs from blood, taken 14 to 15 days before vaccination. These receptors came from a middle-aged man who received an inactivated influenza vaccine.

The V call is TRBV12-3 or TRBV12-4, the J call TRBJ2-1; possibly TRBD1 for D (6 bases). The CDR3 is made up of 17 amino acids. The V end was cut by 1 base, the J end by 0 bases, with 13 bases between. DNA of the CDR3: TGTGCCAGCAGTTTAGGATCAGGGGTCCCCTCCTACAATGAGCAGTTCTTC. Translated, it gives CASSLGSGVPSYNEQFF.

The rearrangement links TRBV4-1 to TRBJ2-5, with D perhaps matching TRBD2 (6 bases). The V end was cut by 3 bases, the J end by 5 bases, with 19 bases between. Germline CDR1 MGHRA, CDR2 YSYEKL. This CDR3 region has 16 residues. The CDR3 spells CASSHPGDLRRETQYF. The CDR3 nucleotides read TGCGCCAGCAGCCATCCGGGGGACCTCAGGCGCGAGACCCAGTACTTC.

This clonotype came up many times. The J gene is TRBJ2-7, the V gene TRBV6-5, with 8 bases aligning to TRBD1. Germline lookup yields CDR1 MNHEY and CDR2 SVGAGI. The J segment lost 4 bases and the V segment lost 3 bases, leaving 8 bases of the junction unmatched. The CDR3 has 15 amino acids. CDR3 sequence reads: CASSYSGTGSYEQYF. The CDR3 nucleotides read TGTGCCAGCAGTTATTCCGGGACAGGTTCGTACGAGCAGTACTTC.